The TCR beta chain under discussion was sequenced for a study of cytomegalovirus exposure and HLA in healthy donors. Study context: The platform used for the 120 or so validation repertoires matched that of the approximately 640 first-cohort repertoires, a later analysis reported.

Libraries were prepared by immunoSEQ multiplex PCR; TCRdb keeps only in-frame clonotypes and omits some of them. The repertoire holds about 63,000 clones, with 80% to 90% as singletons. This clone appeared a single time. Antigen unknown. General observations from the study: Generally TCR sequences proved uncommon, though certain public TCRs appeared in numerous donors. A list of roughly 180 TCR beta chains associated with cytomegalovirus was given. First-cohort TCR clusters tended to co-occur in the 130 or so validation repertoires, a later analysis found.

V lost 4 bases and J lost 0, with 13 bases in between. CDR3 length: 16 amino acids. CDR1 MNHEY and CDR2 SVGAGI come from the germline V gene. What was sequenced was PBMCs. The chain carries TRBV6-5 and TRBJ1-3, with D tentatively TRBD1 (6 bases). This clonotype originated in a woman younger than 30 in good health and CMV-seronegative. Here the CDR3 reads CASSSNTGSSGNTIYF. Here the CDR3 DNA reads TGTGCCAGCAGTTCAAACACAGGGAGCTCTGGAAACACCATATATTTT.